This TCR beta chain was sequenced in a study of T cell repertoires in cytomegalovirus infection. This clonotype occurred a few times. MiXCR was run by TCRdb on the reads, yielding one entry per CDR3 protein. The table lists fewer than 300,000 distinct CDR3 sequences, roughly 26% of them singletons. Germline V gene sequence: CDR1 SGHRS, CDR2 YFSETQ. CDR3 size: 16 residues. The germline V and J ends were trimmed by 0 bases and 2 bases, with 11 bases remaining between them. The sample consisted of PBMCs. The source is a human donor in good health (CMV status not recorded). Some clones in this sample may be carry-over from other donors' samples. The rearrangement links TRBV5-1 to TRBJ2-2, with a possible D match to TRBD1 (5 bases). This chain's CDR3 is CASSLEGQSNTGELFF. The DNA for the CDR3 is TGCGCCAGCAGCTTGGAGGGGCAGAGCAACACCGGGGAGCTGTTTTTT.